This record concerns one T cell receptor beta chain sequence. V lost 0 bases, J lost 4 bases, and 6 bases stayed unmatched. The germline V gene encodes CDR1 SGHTS and CDR2 YDEGEE. CDR3 size: 16 residues. The data were obtained in a study of shared clonotypes between healthy human individuals. Sequencing was performed with immunoSEQ multiplex PCR; in TCRdb, only in-frame clones are kept and a portion is missing. In the table there are 2.3 million or so clones, 85% to 95% of which are singletons. This clonotype was sampled from a man aged 18 to 29 in good health. Some clones in this sample may be carry-over from other donors' samples. Input material: naive CD4+ T cells from PBMCs. Sample subset: CD45RA+ positively selected. The V gene is TRBV5-8, the J gene TRBJ2-2; 7 bases are shared with TRBD2. The CDR3 loop reads CASSLAGGRITGELFF. DNA for the CDR3: TGTGCCAGCAGCTTGGCAGGCGGGAGAATCACCGGGGAGCTGTTTTTT.